Listed here are 23 T cell receptor beta chains from one sample, sequenced in a study of blood T cells in healthy people across ages. Combining a sample-barcoded 5' primer with a J-beta primer mix, a second PCR ran for about 6 to 11 cycles. MiXCR was run by TCRdb on the 5' RACE reads, yielding one entry per CDR3 protein. The sample carries about 730,000 distinct CDR3 sequences, 40% to 45% recorded once. Sequencing input: blood. The origin of the receptors is a woman aged 55 to 70 in good health.

This clonotype has only one observation. Possible read error: a much larger clone is one base away. V and J are TRBV6-5 and TRBJ2-7; D is ambiguous. CDR1 and CDR2 from the germline V gene are MNHEY and SVGAGI. The CDR3 sequence is 13 residues long. V was clipped by 0 bases and J by 3 bases, with 6 bases between them. The CDR3 loop is CASSYSSVYEQYF. CDR3 bases: TGTGCCAGCAGTTACTCGTCCGTCTACGAGCAGTACTTC.

The genes are TRBV12-3 or TRBV12-4 and TRBJ2-5; 8 bases align to TRBD2. The ends lost 3 bases at V and 11 bases at J; junction bases unmatched: 14. There are 15 residues in the CDR3. This CDR3 reads CASSFTGGAGNEQYF. For the CDR3, the DNA is TGTGCCAGCAGTTTTACCGGGGGGGCTGGGAATGAGCAGTACTTC.

Of note for this clonotype: A single base separates this from a much larger clone, so it may be a read error. This chain joins TRBV7-2 and TRBJ2-1; 7 bases agree with TRBD2. CDR1 is SGHTA and CDR2 is FQGNSA in the germline V gene. The CDR3 spans 19 residues. The ends lost 6 bases at V and 2 bases at J; junction bases unmatched: 19. CDR3 sequence (DNA): TGTGCCAGCAGACTCTCCCCTGGGGGGGGACGGGGTACCTACAATGAGCAGTTCTTC. Translating it yields CASRLSPGGGRGTYNEQFF.

Remarks on this clonotype: A junction boundary mismatches the germline segment, possibly from a read error. The chain links TRBV10-3 to TRBJ1-5, with D perhaps matching TRBD1 (6 bases). Germline CDR1 ENHRY, CDR2 SYGVKD. This CDR3 is built from 14 residues. In DNA form, the CDR3 reads TGTGTCATCATGGATAGCGGGGGGCTACAGCCCCAGCATTTT. As protein: CVIMDSGGLQPQHF.

This clonotype was seen only once. The chain carries TRBV27 and TRBJ1-2; 7 bases agree with TRBD1. Germline trimming cut 4 bases from V and 1 base from J; bases unmatched to any gene: 3. Germline lookup yields CDR1 MNHEY and CDR2 SMNVEV (reference sequence). This CDR3 has 14 amino acids. CDR3 protein: CASSSRQGNYGYTF. CDR3 in DNA: TGTGCCAGCAGTTCAAGACAGGGTAACTATGGCTACACCTTC.

The chain couples TRBV23-1 to TRBJ2-3, with 7 positions matching TRBD1. TRBV23-1 is flagged as an ORF with uncertain function. Germline trimming cut 3 bases from V and 3 bases from J; bases unmatched to any gene: 9. The CDR3 spans 16 residues. The CDR3: CASSHIRQGPTDTQYF. CDR3 in DNA: TGCGCCAGCAGTCATATCCGACAGGGACCAACAGATACGCAGTATTTT.

The genes are TRBV7-2 and TRBJ1-1; D unclear. The CDR3 runs to 12 residues. The germline gives CDR1 SGHTA, CDR2 FQGNSA. Trimming stripped 1 base from V and 11 bases from J, with 11 bases between. CDR3 loop: CASSLGGFAAFF. Here the CDR3 DNA reads TGTGCCAGCAGCTTAGGGGGTTTTGCGGCTTTCTTT.

This clonotype was counted many times. CDR3 in amino acids: CASTPNGVGLTDTQYF. The DNA of the CDR3 is TGTGCCAGCACCCCGAACGGGGTCGGGCTCACAGATACGCAGTATTTT. The V gene is TRBV28, the J gene TRBJ2-3; weak D call: TRBD2 (5 bases). CDR3 length: 16 amino acids. In germline, CDR1 is MDHEN, CDR2 SYDVKM. Trimming cost V 7 bases and J 2 bases, with 19 bases left between them.

This chain joins TRBV7-2 and TRBJ1-4; no clear D. This CDR3 is 15 amino acids long. Per the germline V gene, CDR1 is SGHTA and CDR2 is FQGNSA. V was pared by 1 base and J by 0 bases, with 6 bases between. The CDR3 here is CASSLVGTTNEKLFF. The DNA of the CDR3 is TGTGCCAGCAGCTTAGTTGGGACAACTAATGAAAAACTGTTTTTT.

This clonotype was seen a few times. The CDR3 DNA reads as TGCAGTGCTAGGGACTCATTAGCCGGTGAGCAGTTCTTC. Translation gives CSARDSLAGEQFF. The chain combines TRBV20-1 with TRBJ2-1, with D tentatively TRBD2 (5 bases). CDR1 and CDR2 from the germline V gene are DFQATT and SNEGSKA (reference sequence). The CDR3 is 13 residues long. Deletions cut 3 bases from V and 9 bases from J, with 15 bases between.

Of note for this clonotype: One base away lies a much larger clone, so this may be a sequencing read error. The chain carries TRBV5-1 and TRBJ2-5, with D perhaps TRBD1 or TRBD2 (5 bases each). The J call may be faulty, since TRBJ2-7 better matches the DNA end. CDR1 is SGHRS, CDR2 YFSETQ, per germline. This CDR3 is built from 15 residues. CDR3 nucleotides: TGCGCCAGCAGCTGGGTCTCATCGAGGGGCTACGAGCAGTACTTC. Its protein is CASSWVSSRGYEQYF.

This chain joins TRBV5-1 and TRBJ2-1; 9 bases agree with TRBD2. Looked up from germline, CDR1 is SGHRS and CDR2 is YFSETQ. The ends lost 1 base at V and 4 bases at J; junction bases unmatched: 6. CDR3 length: 16 amino acids. CDR3 region: CASSLSISGGYNEQFF. In nucleotides, the CDR3 is TGCGCCAGCAGCTTGAGCATTAGCGGGGGATACAATGAGCAGTTCTTC. Full variable domain (rest looked up from reference TRBV5-1 and TRBJ2-1): KAGVTQTPRYLIKTRGQQVTLSCSPISGHRSVSWYQQTPGQGLQFLFEYFSETQRNKGNFPGRFSGRQFSNSRSEMNVSTLELGDSALYLCASSLSISGGYNEQFFGPGTRLTVL.

The J gene is TRBJ2-7, the V gene TRBV7-9; D not certain. The J call may be faulty, since TRBJ2-5 better matches the DNA end. The CDR3 has 15 residues. Per germline, CDR1 SEHNR and CDR2 FQNEAQ (reference sequence). The CDR3 bases are TGTGCCAGCAGCTCCGGGCTAAACCCAAGGGAGACCCAGTACTTC. This codes for CASSSGLNPRETQYF.

The chain uses TRBV3-1 and TRBJ1-2; D is possibly TRBD1 (5 bases). The CDR3 covers 14 residues. Trimming removed 0 bases at V and 4 bases at J, with 9 bases between. Germline CDR1 reads LGHDT; CDR2 reads YNNKEL (reference sequence). The CDR3 protein is CASSQEPGTYGYTF. The CDR3 coding sequence is TGTGCCAGCAGCCAAGAGCCAGGGACCTATGGCTACACCTTC. The complete variable domain, with remaining parts taken from reference TRBV3-1 and TRBJ1-2, reads DTAVSQTPKYLVTQMGNDKSIKCEQNLGHDTMYWYKQDSKKFLKIMFSYNNKELIINETVPNRFSPKSPDKAHLNLHINSLELGDSAVYFCASSQEPGTYGYTFGSGTRLTVV.

The chain recombines TRBV11-2 with TRBJ2-3, with a tentative D call TRBD2 (6 bases). This CDR3 region has 15 residues. V lost 4 bases to trimming and J lost 8 bases, with 19 bases between them. Germline V gives CDR1 SGHAT, CDR2 FQNNGV. The CDR3 spells CASSSVLAGVGTQYF. The CDR3, as DNA: TGTGCCAGCAGCTCCGTACTAGCCGGTGTAGGTACGCAGTATTTT. Full variable domain (outside the CDR3, taken from reference TRBV11-2 and TRBJ2-3): EAGVAQSPRYKIIEKRQSVAFWCNPISGHATLYWYQQILGQGPKLLIQFQNNGVVDDSQLPKDRFSAERLKGVDSTLKIQPAKLEDSAVYLCASSSVLAGVGTQYFGPGTRLTVL.

This clonotype occurred a few times. V and J are TRBV10-3 and TRBJ1-1; D is possibly TRBD1 (5 bases). V was shortened by 11 bases and J by 0 bases, with 13 bases between the two germline ends. This CDR3 spans 13 amino acids. Germline assignment: CDR1 ENHRY and CDR2 SYGVKD. CDR3 amino acids: CAVADRLNTEAFF. In nucleotides, the CDR3 is TGTGCCGTCGCCGACAGATTGAACACTGAAGCTTTCTTT.

This clonotype has just a few counts. The V gene is TRBV5-8, the J gene TRBJ2-5; 8 positions match TRBD2. V shed 2 bases and J 4 bases; nucleotides not matched to a gene: 7. The CDR3 is 15 amino acids. Germline V gene sequence: CDR1 SGHTS, CDR2 YDEGEE. The DNA of the CDR3 is TGTGCCAGCAGCTTAAGCGGGAGCCCCCCAGAGACCCAGTACTTC. Residues: CASSLSGSPPETQYF.

This clonotype was seen ten or more times. The V and J genes are TRBV7-3 and TRBJ1-1, with 9 positions matching TRBD1. Losses at the gene ends were 5 bases for V and 3 bases for J; bases not matched to a gene: 1. The CDR3 spans 13 residues. Germline values: CDR1 SGHTA, CDR2 FQGTGA. CDR3 sequence reads: CASSRQGDTEAFF. The CDR3 nucleotides are TGTGCCAGCAGCCGACAGGGGGACACTGAAGCTTTCTTT.

This clonotype was recorded a few times. The J gene is TRBJ2-7, the V gene TRBV7-2; D possibly corresponds to TRBD1 (6 bases). This CDR3 is 14 amino acids long. V gave up 3 bases and J gave up 4 bases, with 13 bases separating them. In germline, CDR1 is SGHTA, CDR2 FQGNSA. CDR3 DNA: TGTGCCAGCAGCTTGGGCGGACAGAAGTACGAGCAGTACTTC. It translates to CASSLGGQKYEQYF.

The chain links TRBV7-2 to TRBJ2-2; 11 nucleotides agree with TRBD2. The CDR3 sequence is 18 residues long. V shed 2 bases and J 3 bases; nucleotides not matched to a gene: 8. CDR1 and CDR2 from the germline V gene are SGHTA and FQGNSA. CDR3 bases: TGTGCCAGCAGCTTAATTTTAGCGGGAGGGCCGGACACCGGGGAGCTGTTTTTT. It encodes CASSLILAGGPDTGELFF.

This clonotype was counted a few times. V gene TRBV10-3 combines with J gene TRBJ2-3; D may be TRBD1 or TRBD2 (6 bases each). The CDR3 consists of 14 residues. Germline V gene data show CDR1 as ENHRY and CDR2 as SYGVKD. The ends were cut back, 3 bases at V and 1 base at J, with 8 bases in the middle. CDR3 residues: CAISERGGTDTQYF. CDR3 DNA sequence: TGTGCCATCAGTGAAAGGGGGGGCACAGATACGCAGTATTTT.

This clonotype has a count of ten or more. V gene TRBV12-3 or TRBV12-4 combines with J gene TRBJ2-5; 9 bases agree with TRBD1. This CDR3 contains 17 residues. With V trimmed by 5 bases and J by 4 bases, 14 bases remained unmatched. The CDR3 DNA reads as TGTGCCAGCAGTGCATCCGCCACCGGGACAGGGCGAGAGACCCAGTACTTC. It is translated as CASSASATGTGRETQYF.

Remarks on this clonotype: This may stem from a read error, because a much larger clone lies one nucleotide away. This rearrangement joins TRBV25-1 to TRBJ2-7; D may match TRBD1 or TRBD2 (5 bases each). The DNA end is a closer match to TRBJ2-5, so the J assignment may be wrong. Germline CDR1 is MGHDK and CDR2 is SYGVNS. CDR3 length: 16 amino acids. The CDR3 region is CASSGGGGSATETQYF. The DNA for the CDR3 is TGTGCCAGCAGTGGTGGGGGTGGTAGCGCGACGGAGACCCAGTACTTC.